This T cell receptor beta chain was sequenced in a study of Ad26.COV2.S vaccination and SARS-CoV-2 variants. At the level of the study: Donor joined the COV1001 Ad26.COV2.S trial arm. Once or twice, 56 days apart, Ad26.COV2.S was delivered intramuscularly.

Study results and caveats: The authors reported substantial breadth in spike-specific CD8+ and CD4+ T cell responses after vaccination. Vaccine recipients showed a spike-specific TCR breadth that was higher than in placebo recipients.

Points on this clone: Its matching antigen is unknown.

The data were produced by immunoSEQ multiplex PCR, yet TCRdb's version contains in-frame clones alone and is incomplete. The sample contains hundreds of thousands of clones, 88% of which appear only once. Treatment given: 15 to 20 received Ad26.COV2.S at low or high dose, single or two shots; about 5 received placebo; per-sample allocation not given. Material that was analyzed had been drawn on day 63 after the first vaccine or placebo injection. Germline V gives CDR1 LGHDT, CDR2 YNNKEL (reference sequence). The CDR3 spans 13 residues. Trimming took off 2 bases at V and 3 bases at J, with 7 bases between the two ends.

The input for sequencing was peripheral blood, taken in a trial of Ad26.COV2.S vaccine versus placebo. The sequence was collected from a person between 18 and 60 years old who received the Ad26.COV2.S COVID-19 vaccine or a placebo. The rearrangement joins TRBV3-1 (or the pseudogene TRBV3-2) to TRBJ2-5, with TRBD1 as a possible D gene (5 bases). The CDR3 DNA reads as TGTGCCAGCAGCCAACTAGGGGAAGAGACCCAGTACTTC. Protein sequence: CASSQLGEETQYF.